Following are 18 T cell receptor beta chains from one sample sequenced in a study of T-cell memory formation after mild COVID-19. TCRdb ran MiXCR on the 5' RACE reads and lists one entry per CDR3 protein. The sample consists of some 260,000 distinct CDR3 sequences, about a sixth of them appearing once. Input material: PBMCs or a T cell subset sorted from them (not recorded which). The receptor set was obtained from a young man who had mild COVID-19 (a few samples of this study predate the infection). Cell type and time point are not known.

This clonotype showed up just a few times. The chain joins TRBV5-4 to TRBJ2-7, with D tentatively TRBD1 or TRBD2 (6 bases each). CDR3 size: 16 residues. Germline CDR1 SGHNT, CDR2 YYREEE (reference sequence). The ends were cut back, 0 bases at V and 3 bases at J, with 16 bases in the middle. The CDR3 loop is CASSLGSGGKVYEQYV. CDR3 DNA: TGTGCCAGCAGCTTGGGATCCGGGGGCAAAGTCTACGAGCAGTACGTC.

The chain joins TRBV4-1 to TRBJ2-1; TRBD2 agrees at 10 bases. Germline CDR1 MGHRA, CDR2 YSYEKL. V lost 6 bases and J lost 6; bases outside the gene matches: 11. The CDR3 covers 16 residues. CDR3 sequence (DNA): TGCGCCAGCAGAAAAAGCGGGGGGGGACTTTCCAATGAGCAGTTCTTC. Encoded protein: CASRKSGGGLSNEQFF.

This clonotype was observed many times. DNA for the CDR3: TGTGCCAGCAGGAGGCGCGGGGGGGCCGACGGGGAGCTGTTTTTT. This sequence encodes CASRRRGGADGELFF. The chain has TRBV7-3 and TRBJ2-2, with 9 bases that match TRBD2. The CDR3 contains 15 residues. Germline V gene sequence: CDR1 SGHTA, CDR2 FQGTGA. Unmatched junction bases numbered 9, after V lost 6 bases and J lost 7 bases. Filled out from reference TRBV7-3 and TRBJ2-2, the complete variable domain reads GAGVSQTPSNKVTEKGKYVELRCDPISGHTALYWYRQSLGQGPEFLIYFQGTGAADDSGLPNDRFFAVRPEGSVSTLKIQRTERGDSAVYLCASRRRGGADGELFFGEGSRLTVL.

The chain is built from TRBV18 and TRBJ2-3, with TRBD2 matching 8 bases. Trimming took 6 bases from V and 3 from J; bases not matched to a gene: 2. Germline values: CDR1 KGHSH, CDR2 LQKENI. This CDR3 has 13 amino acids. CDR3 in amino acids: CASSASGTDTQYF. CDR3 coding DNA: TGTGCCAGCTCGGCTAGCGGGACAGATACGCAGTATTTT.

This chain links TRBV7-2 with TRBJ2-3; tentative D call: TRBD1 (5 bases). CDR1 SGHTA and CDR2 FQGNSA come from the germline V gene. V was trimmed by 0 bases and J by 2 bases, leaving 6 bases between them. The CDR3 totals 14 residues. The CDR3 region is CASSLARDTDTQYF. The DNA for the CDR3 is TGTGCCAGCAGCTTAGCCAGGGACACAGATACGCAGTATTTT.

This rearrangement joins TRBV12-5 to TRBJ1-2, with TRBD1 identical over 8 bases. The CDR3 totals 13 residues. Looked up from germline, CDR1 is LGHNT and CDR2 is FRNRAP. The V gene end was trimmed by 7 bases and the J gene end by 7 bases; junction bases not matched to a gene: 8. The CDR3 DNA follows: TGTGCTAGTGTATCGCACAGGGGGACTGGCTACACCTTC. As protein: CASVSHRGTGYTF.

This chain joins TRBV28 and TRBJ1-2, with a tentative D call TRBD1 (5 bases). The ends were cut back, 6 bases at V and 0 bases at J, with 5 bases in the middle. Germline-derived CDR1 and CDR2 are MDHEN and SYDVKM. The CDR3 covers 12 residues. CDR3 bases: TGTGCCAGCAGGGGGCCTAACTATGGCTACACCTTC. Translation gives CASRGPNYGYTF.

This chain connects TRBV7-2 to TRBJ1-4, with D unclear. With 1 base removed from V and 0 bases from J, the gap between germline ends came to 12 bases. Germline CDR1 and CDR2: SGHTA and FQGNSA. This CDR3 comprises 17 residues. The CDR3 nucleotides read TGTGCCAGCAGCTTAGGATCACGGCAGACAACTAATGAAAAACTGTTTTTT. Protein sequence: CASSLGSRQTTNEKLFF.

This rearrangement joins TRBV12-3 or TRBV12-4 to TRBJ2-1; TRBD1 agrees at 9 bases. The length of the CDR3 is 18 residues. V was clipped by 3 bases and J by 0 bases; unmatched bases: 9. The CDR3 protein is CASSLRGQGRGSYNEQFF. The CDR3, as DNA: TGTGCCAGCAGTTTGAGGGGACAGGGCAGGGGCTCCTACAATGAGCAGTTCTTC.

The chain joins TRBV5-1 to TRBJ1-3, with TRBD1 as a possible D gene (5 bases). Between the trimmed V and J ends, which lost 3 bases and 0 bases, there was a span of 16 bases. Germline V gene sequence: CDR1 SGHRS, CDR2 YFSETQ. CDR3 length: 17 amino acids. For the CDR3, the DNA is TGCGCCAGCAGCTGGGGGGGTAGACCTGACTCTGGAAACACCATATATTTT. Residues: CASSWGGRPDSGNTIYF.

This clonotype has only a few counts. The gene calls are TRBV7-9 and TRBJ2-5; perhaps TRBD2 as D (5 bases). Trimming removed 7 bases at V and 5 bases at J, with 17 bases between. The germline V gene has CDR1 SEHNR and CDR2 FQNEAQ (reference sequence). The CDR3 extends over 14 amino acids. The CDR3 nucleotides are TGTGCCAGCACCTCAACCGCCAGAGGGGAGACCCAGTACTTC. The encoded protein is CASTSTARGETQYF. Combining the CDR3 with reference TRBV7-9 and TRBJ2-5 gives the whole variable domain DTGVSQNPRHKITKRGQNVTFRCDPISEHNRLYWYRQTLGQGPEFLTYFQNEAQLEKSRLLSDRFSAERPKGSFSTLEIQRTEQGDSAMYLCASTSTARGETQYFGPGTRLLVL.

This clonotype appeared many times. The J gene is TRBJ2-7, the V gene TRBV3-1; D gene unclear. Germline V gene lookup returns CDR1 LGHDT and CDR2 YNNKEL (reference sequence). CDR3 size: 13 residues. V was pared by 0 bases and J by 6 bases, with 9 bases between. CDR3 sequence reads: CASSQELLFEQYF. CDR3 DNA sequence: TGTGCCAGCAGCCAAGAACTGTTGTTCGAGCAGTACTTC.

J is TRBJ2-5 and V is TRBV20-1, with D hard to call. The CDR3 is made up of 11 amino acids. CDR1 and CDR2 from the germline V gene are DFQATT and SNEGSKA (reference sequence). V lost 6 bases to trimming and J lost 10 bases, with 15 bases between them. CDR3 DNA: TGCAGTGCCCCAGTCCCGCACGGCCAGTACTTC. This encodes CSAPVPHGQYF.

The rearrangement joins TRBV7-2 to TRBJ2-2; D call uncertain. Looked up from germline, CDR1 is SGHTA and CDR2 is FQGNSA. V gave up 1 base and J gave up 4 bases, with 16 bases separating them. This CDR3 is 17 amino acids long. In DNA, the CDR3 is TGTGCCAGCAGCTTAGAACTTACTGCGAGACGCACCGGGGAGCTGTTTTTT. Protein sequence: CASSLELTARRTGELFF.

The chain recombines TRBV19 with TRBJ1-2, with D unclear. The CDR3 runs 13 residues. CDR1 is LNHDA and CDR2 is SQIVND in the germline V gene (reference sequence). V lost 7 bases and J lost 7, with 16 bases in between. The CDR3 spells CASKGRRGGGYTF. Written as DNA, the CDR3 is TGTGCCAGTAAAGGAAGGCGAGGCGGTGGCTACACCTTC.

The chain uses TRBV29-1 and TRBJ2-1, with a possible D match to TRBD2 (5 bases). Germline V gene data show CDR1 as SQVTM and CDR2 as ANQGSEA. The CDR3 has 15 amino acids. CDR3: CSVRELSGSYNEQFF. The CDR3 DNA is TGCAGTGTGAGGGAGCTCTCCGGCTCCTACAATGAGCAGTTCTTC.

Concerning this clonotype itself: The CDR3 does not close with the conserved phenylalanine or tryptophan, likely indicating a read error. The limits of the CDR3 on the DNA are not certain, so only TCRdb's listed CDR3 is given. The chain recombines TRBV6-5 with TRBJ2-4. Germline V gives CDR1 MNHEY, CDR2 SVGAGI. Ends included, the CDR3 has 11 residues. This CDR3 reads CASSYSEPLCV.

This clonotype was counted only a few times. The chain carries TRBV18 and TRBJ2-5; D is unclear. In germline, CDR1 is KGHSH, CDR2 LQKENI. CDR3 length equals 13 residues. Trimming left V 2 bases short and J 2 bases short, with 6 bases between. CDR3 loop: CASSPVTQETQYF. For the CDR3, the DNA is TGTGCCAGCTCACCAGTGACTCAAGAGACCCAGTACTTC.